Each of the 8 T cell receptor beta chains below was sequenced from the same sample in a study of immune evolution from preneoplasia to lung adenocarcinoma. Sequencing used immunoSEQ multiplex PCR; TCRdb keeps in-frame clones, though not all of them. The data show over 10,000 clones, with approximately 81% seen just once and roughly 3.8% held by the top ten. Source material: FFPE tissue from an adenomatous hyperplasia lung lesion. Subset here: atypical adenomatous hyperplasia (AAH), lung preneoplasia. The receptor source for this set is a person between 50 and 69 years old with lung adenocarcinoma.

The chain has TRBV6-1 and TRBJ1-2; weak D call: TRBD1 (5 bases). Trimming left V 2 bases short and J 8 bases short, with 15 bases between. Germline V gene lookup returns CDR1 MNHNS and CDR2 SASEGT. This CDR3 has 14 amino acids. The CDR3 reads CASSELYRSIGYTF. The CDR3, as DNA: TGTGCCAGCAGTGAATTGTACAGGAGTATCGGCTACACCTTC.

CDR3 sequence: CASSLRTRNTGELFF. CDR3 bases: TGTGCCAGCAGCCTACGAACTCGCAACACCGGGGAGCTGTTTTTT. The V and J genes are TRBV7-2 and TRBJ2-2; no reliable D call. The CDR3 sequence is 15 residues long. V lost 5 bases and J lost 2, with 12 bases in between. In germline, CDR1 is SGHTA, CDR2 FQGNSA.

J is TRBJ2-2 and V is TRBV7-2; 7 nucleotides agree with TRBD1. V lost 2 bases and J lost 6; bases outside the gene matches: 3. This CDR3 comprises 14 residues. Germline-derived CDR1 and CDR2 are SGHTA and FQGNSA. The CDR3 nucleotides are TGTGCCAGCAGCTTATTTCAGGGGGCCGGGGAGCTGTTTTTT. It encodes CASSLFQGAGELFF.

This chain links TRBV19 with TRBJ1-1; no definite D call. Per germline, CDR1 LNHDA and CDR2 SQIVND (reference sequence). The V end lost 10 bases, the J end lost 0 bases, and 12 bases lay between the germline ends. The CDR3 loop spans 13 amino acids. CDR3 in DNA: TGTGCCACCACCATGAGAATGAACACTGAAGCTTTCTTT. This translates into CATTMRMNTEAFF.

The chain employs TRBV6-9 and TRBJ2-3; 11 bases match TRBD2. J was trimmed by 1 base and V by 5 bases; bases with no gene match: 5. The CDR3 loop spans 16 amino acids. Germline V CDR1 and CDR2: MNHGY, SVAAGI. CDR3 sequence reads: CASSSLAGGRTDTQYF. The CDR3 DNA reads TGTGCCAGCAGTAGTCTAGCGGGAGGCCGCACAGATACGCAGTATTTT.

This clone was detected a few times. The chain links TRBV5-1 to TRBJ2-6; D gene uncertain. This CDR3 is built from 13 residues. Germline V gene data show CDR1 as SGHRS and CDR2 as YFSETQ. V was shortened by 4 bases and J by 4 bases, with 6 bases between the two germline ends. The CDR3 bases are TGCGCCAGCAGCCAACTGGGGGCCAACGTCCTGACTTTC. Its translation: CASSQLGANVLTF.

This chain uses TRBV15 with TRBJ2-3; 8 positions agree with TRBD2. The CDR3 consists of 14 residues. From germline, CDR1 is LNHNV and CDR2 YYDKDF (reference sequence). V lost 6 bases and J lost 0; bases outside the gene matches: 2. In DNA form, the CDR3 reads TGTGCCACCAGACTAGCGGCTAGCACAGATACGCAGTATTTT. This sequence encodes CATRLAASTDTQYF.

V is TRBV4-1 and J is TRBJ1-1; no clear D gene. Per the germline V gene, CDR1 is MGHRA and CDR2 is YSYEKL. With 1 base removed from V and 11 bases from J, the gap between germline ends came to 26 bases. This CDR3 spans 17 amino acids. For the CDR3, the DNA is TGCGCCAGCAGCCAAGTCACTACTAAAGGGAAGGGAGATTGGGCTTTCTTT. This sequence encodes CASSQVTTKGKGDWAFF.